The TCR beta chain described here comes from a study of control samples from healthy donors and cancer patients. V was clipped by 5 bases and J by 5 bases, with 13 bases between them. The CDR3 is 13 residues long. Clones were read by immunoSEQ multiplex PCR, and TCRdb kept only the in-frame ones, dropping some. Seen here are around 77,000 clones, about 92% observed once, and the top ten hold around 6%. This clonotype was obtained from a woman in her sixties or seventies in good health. The rearrangement joins TRBV12-3 or TRBV12-4 to TRBJ2-7; D uncertain. Sequenced sample: blood. The CDR3 is CASSLSVVHEQYF. The CDR3 nucleotides read TGTGCCAGCAGTCTCTCCGTGGTTCACGAGCAGTACTTC.